These 9 T cell receptor beta chains were sequenced from one sample in a study of T cell responses to AZD1222 COVID-19 vaccine. The protocol was immunoSEQ multiplex PCR, while the TCRdb copy is restricted to in-frame clones and leaves out a portion. The sample lists 150,000 to 190,000 clones; 90% were seen once. This sample comprised peripheral blood, obtained on day 0 of AZD1222 vaccination. The receptors come from an adult in good health.

The rearrangement uses TRBV13 and TRBJ1-2; TRBD1 matches at 9 bases. This CDR3 comprises 14 residues. V shed 1 base, J shed 9 bases, and the junction held 6 bases outside the gene matches. Germline lookup yields CDR1 PRHDT and CDR2 FYEKMQ (reference sequence). The chain's CDR3 is CASSLVTGGGSYTF. The CDR3 DNA reads TGTGCCAGCAGCTTAGTAACAGGGGGCGGGAGCTACACCTTC.

The CDR3 region is CASSFRLAGSINEQFF. The CDR3 DNA reads TGTGCCAGCAGCTTTCGACTAGCGGGATCAATCAATGAGCAGTTCTTC. The V call is TRBV11-1, the J call TRBJ2-1, with 11 bases identical to TRBD2. Germline V gene data show CDR1 as SGHAT and CDR2 as FQDESV (reference sequence). The V segment lost 3 bases and the J segment 6 bases; nucleotides outside the gene matches: 7. The CDR3 is 16 amino acids.

The V and J genes are TRBV12-5 and TRBJ2-1, with D perhaps TRBD2 (5 bases). V was cut by 0 bases and J by 10 bases, with 19 bases left in between. The CDR3 length is 16 residues. Germline CDR1 is LGHNT and CDR2 is FRNRAP. The CDR3 here is CASGLVVSGSRGEQFF. As DNA, the CDR3 is TGTGCTAGTGGTTTGGTAGTCAGTGGGTCGCGCGGGGAGCAGTTCTTC.

The chain couples TRBV7-2 to TRBJ2-7; 11 nucleotides agree with TRBD2. There are 17 residues in the CDR3. The V segment lost 2 bases and the J segment 2 bases; nucleotides outside the gene matches: 8. Per germline, CDR1 SGHTA and CDR2 FQGNSA. The CDR3: CASSLRDLAGGTYEQYF. CDR3 DNA: TGTGCCAGCAGCTTAAGGGACCTAGCGGGAGGAACCTACGAGCAGTACTTC.

V and J are TRBV4-3 and TRBJ2-3, with TRBD1 matching over 7 bases. There are 16 residues in the CDR3. With 0 bases clipped from V and 7 bases from J, the junction kept 10 bases outside the gene matches. In germline, CDR1 is LGHNA, CDR2 YSLEER. As DNA, the CDR3 is TGCGCCAGCAGCCAAGATGTGAACAGGGGCGAGAATACGCAGTATTTT. Translating it yields CASSQDVNRGENTQYF.

The chain uses TRBV7-3 and TRBJ2-2; D not certain. The CDR3 runs 15 residues. With 5 bases removed from V and 3 bases from J, the gap between germline ends came to 13 bases. Germline values: CDR1 SGHTA, CDR2 FQGTGA. CDR3 residues: CASSREVGDTGELFF. The CDR3 nucleotides read TGTGCCAGCAGCAGAGAGGTTGGTGACACCGGGGAGCTGTTTTTT.

The chain is built from TRBV28 and TRBJ1-1, with a tentative D call TRBD1 (5 bases). The CDR3 has 12 residues. Germline V gene sequence: CDR1 MDHEN, CDR2 SYDVKM. The V gene lost 3 bases and the J gene lost 9 bases, with 11 bases spanning the gap. The CDR3, as DNA: TGTGCCAGCAGTTTGCCGGACAACAAAGCTTTCTTT. This translates into CASSLPDNKAFF.

In its sample, this clone was seen a few times. This chain links TRBV10-3 with TRBJ2-7; 9 bases line up with TRBD1. CDR1 and CDR2 from the germline V gene are ENHRY and SYGVKD. The CDR3 has 15 amino acids. With 6 bases clipped from V and 0 bases from J, the junction kept 6 bases outside the gene matches. The DNA for the CDR3 is TGTGCCATCAGCCGGGACAGGGCTTCCTCCTACGAGCAGTACTTC. Protein sequence: CAISRDRASSYEQYF.

This chain links TRBV14 with TRBJ2-7, with D unresolved. Trimming pared 0 bases from V and 0 bases from J, leaving 3 bases between. The V gene's germline CDR1 is SGHDN and CDR2 FVKESK. The CDR3 loop spans 13 amino acids. In nucleotides, the CDR3 is TGTGCCAGCAGCCAAGAGGACTCCTACGAGCAGTACTTC. This gives the protein CASSQEDSYEQYF.